This TCR beta chain was retrieved from a study of cytomegalovirus exposure and HLA in healthy donors listed by TCRdb under 2017. General notes on the study: A later analysis indicated that the roughly 120 validation repertoires were generated on the platform also employed for the 700 or so repertoires of the first cohort. The study was designed to test whether signatures of past pathogen exposure could be identified by cataloging public T cell receptors. In addition to the first cohort of about 650 subjects, a separate validation cohort of some 120 different subjects was used. To predict cytomegalovirus infection status, the study combined high-throughput TCR immunosequencing, statistical association of individual TCRs with disease status, and machine learning.

The donors were included in the validation cohort of over a hundred subjects, a group kept apart from the roughly 700-subject first cohort. What the study reported, not specific to this receptor: A later analysis had no HLA typing for the validation cohort, so co-occurrence there was scored across all 130 or so repertoires. A total of 150 or so TCR beta chains were listed by the study as associated with cytomegalovirus. Cytomegalovirus status was reported to be diagnosed by the classifier with high specificity and sensitivity in both the original and validation cohorts. Subsequent analysis determined that TCRs grouped into clusters in the first cohort also showed a tendency toward co-occurrence across the roughly 120 validation repertoires, and 94% of cluster scores exceeded 0. A few of the identified cytomegalovirus-associated TCR beta chains were confirmed in vitro to be specific for cytomegalovirus antigens. According to the authors, the approach could potentially be generalized to other disease states and immunological phenotypes. Most TCR sequences were seen in very few donors, while some public TCRs were found in many individuals.

The method behind the library was the immunoSEQ multiplex PCR assay. In the paper's pipeline: A statistical classification framework was developed to diagnose cytomegalovirus status using the catalog of TCR beta chain sequences. Drawn from immuneACCESS, this table holds only the in-frame rearrangements with V and J called that TCRdb kept. Clones are partly lost; checked studies trace under half to an unresolved V gene and leave the rest unexplained. The D gene and trimming were derived from the DNA, and the V and J assignments and clone size from that table. The sample has under 350,000 clones on record, 65% to 90% of them singletons. The ten biggest clones cover roughly 1% of the sample. V is trimmed back by 0 bases and J by 4 bases, and the junction contains 6 bases that no gene match accounts for. The germline V gene supplies CDR1 SGHRS and CDR2 YFSETQ. The CDR3 runs 16 amino acids, cysteine and phenylalanine included. Here the CDR3 DNA is all that survives: 48 bases in frame from base 1.

On this clone: No cognate antigen has been identified for it. It has no much larger one-base neighbor in the sample; base qualities were not kept.

The clonotype originates from a woman younger than 30 in good health and CMV-seronegative. The chain couples TRBV5-1 to TRBJ2-7, with 11 central nucleotides matching TRBD2. Sequenced input: PBMCs. The bases are TGCGCCAGCAGCTTGGCCACTAGCGGGAGTATGTACGAGCAGTACTTC. This translates into CASSLATSGSMYEQYF.